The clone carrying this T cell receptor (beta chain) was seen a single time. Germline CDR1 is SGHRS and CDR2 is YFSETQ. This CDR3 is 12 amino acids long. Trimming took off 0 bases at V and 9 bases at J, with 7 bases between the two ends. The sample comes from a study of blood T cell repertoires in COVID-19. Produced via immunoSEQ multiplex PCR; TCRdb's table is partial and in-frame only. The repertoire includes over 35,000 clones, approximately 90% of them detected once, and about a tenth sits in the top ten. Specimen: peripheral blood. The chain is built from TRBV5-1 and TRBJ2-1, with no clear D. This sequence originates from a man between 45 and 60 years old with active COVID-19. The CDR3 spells CASSLDHGEQFF. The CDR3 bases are TGCGCCAGCAGCTTGGATCACGGTGAGCAGTTCTTC.